Sequencing of this T cell receptor beta chain was carried out in a study of technical replicates of blood from a handful of donors. The repertoire was sequenced with immunoSEQ multiplex PCR; TCRdb's copy has only in-frame clones and lacks some. The sample contains 70,000 to 90,000 clones, around nine tenths of which appear only once. Trimming stripped 4 bases from V and 2 bases from J, with 8 bases between. CDR1 is GTSNPN, CDR2 SVGIG, per germline (reference sequence). CDR3 length: 12 amino acids. This chain connects TRBV30 to TRBJ2-5, with D possibly being TRBD1 (5 bases). The specimen was T cells isolated from PBMCs. The sequence derives from a human donor in good health. CDR3 nucleotide sequence: TGTGCCTGGACAGGGTTACAAGAGACCCAGTACTTC. Amino acids: CAWTGLQETQYF.